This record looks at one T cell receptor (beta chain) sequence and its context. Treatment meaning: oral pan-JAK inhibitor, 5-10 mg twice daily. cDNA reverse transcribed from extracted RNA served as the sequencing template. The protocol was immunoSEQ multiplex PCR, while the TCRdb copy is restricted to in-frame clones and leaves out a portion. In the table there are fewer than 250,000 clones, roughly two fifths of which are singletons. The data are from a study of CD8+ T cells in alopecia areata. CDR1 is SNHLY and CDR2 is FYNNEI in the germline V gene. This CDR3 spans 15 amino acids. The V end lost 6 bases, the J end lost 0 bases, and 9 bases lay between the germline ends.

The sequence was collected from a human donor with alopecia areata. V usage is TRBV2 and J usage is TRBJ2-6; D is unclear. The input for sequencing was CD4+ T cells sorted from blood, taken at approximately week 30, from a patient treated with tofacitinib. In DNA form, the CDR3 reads TGTGCCAGCAGCGTACAGAGCTCTGGGGCCAACGTCCTGACTTTC. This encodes CASSVQSSGANVLTF.